This TCR beta chain derives from a study of blood T cell repertoires in COVID-19. This clone is a singleton in its sample. Trimming pared 0 bases from V and 5 bases from J, leaving 11 bases between. This CDR3 is 15 amino acids long. Germline V lookup: CDR1 SGHDN, CDR2 FVKESK. In the authors' workflow: Estimation of nucleated cell counts was performed using reference gene primer amplification. Data came from immunoSEQ multiplex PCR; TCRdb stores just in-frame clones and leaves some out. V, J and clone size reflect that table, while D and trimming were determined from the DNA. This table has more than 350,000 clones, around 89% appearing once.

The sequence was obtained from a woman aged 30 to 39 with COVID-19, enrolled during active disease. The sample consisted of peripheral blood. V is TRBV14 and J is TRBJ2-1, with D unclear. This CDR3 is CASSQEGLSHNEQFF. The DNA for the CDR3 is TGTGCCAGCAGCCAAGAGGGCCTATCCCACAATGAGCAGTTCTTC.